Listed below are T cell receptor beta chains from one sample, sequenced in a study of blood T cells in healthy people across ages. TCRdb reanalysed the 5' RACE reads using MiXCR and keeps one entry per CDR3 protein. The table has 700,000 to 950,000 distinct CDR3 sequences, roughly 44% seen once; the top ten hold about 20%. The sequenced sample was blood. Every receptor here comes from a woman in her sixties in good health. Each CDR3 is given with its conserved first and last residue. The D gene is left open where the match is weak. Rows give clone size only sometimes, using once, few, many, or a class for an expanded clone.

j_gene: TRBJ1-1; v_gene: TRBV5-1; d_gene: -; abundance: -; CDR3aa: CASRRGQNTEAFF; CDR3nt: TGCGCCAGCAGACGGGGACAGAACACTGAAGCTTTCTTT
j_gene: TRBJ2-1; v_gene: TRBV7-2; d_gene: -; abundance: -; CDR3aa: CASRHRPGDRGDEQFF; CDR3nt: TGTGCCAGCAGACACCGCCCGGGCGACAGAGGGGATGAGCAGTTCTTC
j_gene: TRBJ1-2; v_gene: TRBV5-1; d_gene: -; abundance: -; CDR3aa: CASSLLADGDYTF; CDR3nt: TGCGCCAGCAGCTTGTTGGCCGATGGAGACTACACCTTC
j_gene: TRBJ2-7; v_gene: TRBV6-5; d_gene: TRBD1; abundance: few; CDR3aa: CASISGGKNEQYF; CDR3nt: TGTGCCAGCATCTCAGGGGGTAAGAACGAGCAGTACTTC
j_gene: TRBJ2-5; v_gene: TRBV7-3; d_gene: -; abundance: -; CDR3aa: CASSLLGGTLETQYF; CDR3nt: TGTGCCAGCAGCCTATTAGGGGGTACACTAGAGACCCAGTACTTC
j_gene: TRBJ2-1; v_gene: TRBV28; d_gene: TRBD2; abundance: -; CDR3aa: CASSLGSSGGDEQFF; CDR3nt: TGTGCCAGCAGTTTGGGGTCTAGCGGGGGTGATGAGCAGTTCTTC
j_gene: TRBJ1-2; v_gene: TRBV4-2; d_gene: TRBD1; abundance: -; CDR3aa: CASSQDVPRTGVNYGYTF; CDR3nt: TGTGCCAGCAGCCAAGATGTCCCCCGAACAGGGGTAAACTATGGCTACACCTTC
j_gene: TRBJ2-3; v_gene: TRBV15; d_gene: -; abundance: few; CDR3aa: CATSRDGALPDTQYF; CDR3nt: TGTGCCACCAGCAGAGACGGCGCCCTTCCAGATACGCAGTATTTT
j_gene: TRBJ2-7; v_gene: TRBV4-2; d_gene: TRBD2; abundance: -; CDR3aa: CASSLGTSGGGTYEQYF; CDR3nt: TGTGCCAGCAGCCTCGGGACTAGCGGGGGGGGGACTTACGAGCAGTACTTC
j_gene: TRBJ2-3; v_gene: TRBV4-2; d_gene: TRBD2; abundance: few; CDR3aa: CASSQEGLAVKSDTQYF; CDR3nt: TGTGCCAGCAGCCAAGAGGGACTAGCGGTTAAGTCAGATACGCAGTATTTT
j_gene: TRBJ2-2; v_gene: TRBV5-6; d_gene: TRBD2; abundance: -; CDR3aa: CASSLPGTSGGADTGELFF; CDR3nt: TGTGCCAGCAGCTTGCCCGGGACTAGCGGGGGGGCCGACACCGGGGAGCTGTTTTTT
j_gene: TRBJ2-5; v_gene: TRBV7-9; d_gene: -; abundance: once; CDR3aa: CASSPGHLAQETQYF; CDR3nt: TGTGCCAGCAGCCCCGGACACCTAGCCCAAGAGACCCAGTACTTC
j_gene: TRBJ2-3; v_gene: TRBV7-2; d_gene: -; abundance: once; CDR3aa: CASSPTGDDYNEQYF; CDR3nt: TGTGCCAGCAGCCCTACGGGGGACGACTACAATGAGCAGTATTTT
j_gene: TRBJ2-7; v_gene: TRBV4-3; d_gene: -; abundance: -; CDR3aa: CASSQEWGESYNEQYF; CDR3nt: TGCGCCAGCAGCCAAGAGTGGGGTGAATCCTACAATGAGCAGTACTTC
j_gene: TRBJ2-7; v_gene: TRBV6-1; d_gene: -; abundance: once; CDR3aa: CASRPTFSYEQYF; CDR3nt: TGTGCCAGCAGGCCAACATTCTCCTACGAGCAGTACTTC
j_gene: TRBJ2-1; v_gene: TRBV7-9; d_gene: -; abundance: -; CDR3aa: CASSLAEDNEQFF; CDR3nt: TGTGCCAGCAGCTTAGCAGAAGACAATGAGCAGTTCTTC
j_gene: TRBJ2-5; v_gene: TRBV7-7; d_gene: TRBD2; abundance: few; CDR3aa: CASSLGTSGIGETQYF; CDR3nt: TGTGCTAGCAGCTTAGGAACTAGCGGGATCGGAGAGACCCAGTACTTC
j_gene: TRBJ2-1; v_gene: TRBV3-1; d_gene: -; abundance: -; CDR3aa: CASSQSLVTSVRGDYEQFF; CDR3nt: TGTGCCAGCAGCCAAAGTTTAGTAACCTCCGTCAGGGGCGACTATGAGCAGTTCTTC
j_gene: TRBJ2-3; v_gene: TRBV15; d_gene: TRBD1; abundance: few; CDR3aa: CATSRQPGQVSTDTQYF; CDR3nt: TGTGCCACCAGCAGACAACCTGGACAGGTTAGCACAGATACGCAGTATTTT
j_gene: TRBJ1-4; v_gene: TRBV5-6; d_gene: -; abundance: -; CDR3aa: CASSLNSQATNEKLFF; CDR3nt: TGTGCCAGCAGCTTAAACTCCCAGGCAACTAATGAAAAACTGTTTTTT
j_gene: TRBJ2-1; v_gene: TRBV6-2/TRBV6-3; d_gene: TRBD2; abundance: few; CDR3aa: CASRLAGFYNEQFF; CDR3nt: TGTGCCAGTCGATTAGCGGGATTCTACAATGAGCAGTTCTTC
j_gene: TRBJ2-6; v_gene: TRBV27; d_gene: -; abundance: -; CDR3aa: CASSLHSPQGNSGANVLTF; CDR3nt: TGTGCCAGCAGTTTACACTCCCCACAGGGAAACTCTGGGGCCAACGTCCTGACTTTC
j_gene: TRBJ1-2; v_gene: TRBV29-1; d_gene: -; abundance: -; CDR3aa: CSAVDSDYGYTF; CDR3nt: TGCAGCGCGGTGGATTCCGACTATGGCTACACCTTC
j_gene: TRBJ1-2; v_gene: TRBV20-1; d_gene: -; abundance: many; CDR3aa: CSAPTYGYTF; CDR3nt: TGCAGTGCTCCCACATATGGCTACACCTTC
j_gene: TRBJ2-3; v_gene: TRBV9; d_gene: -; abundance: few; CDR3aa: CASSINTDTQYF; CDR3nt: TGTGCCAGCAGCATAAACACAGATACGCAGTATTTT
j_gene: TRBJ2-7; v_gene: TRBV12-3/TRBV12-4; d_gene: -; abundance: few; CDR3aa: CAGRFGVYEQYF; CDR3nt: TGTGCCGGCAGATTTGGGGTCTACGAGCAGTACTTC
j_gene: TRBJ1-5; v_gene: TRBV5-6; d_gene: -; abundance: -; CDR3aa: CASSLGREQPQHF; CDR3nt: TGTGCCAGCAGCTTGGGTCGAGAACAGCCCCAGCATTTT
j_gene: TRBJ2-7; v_gene: TRBV9; d_gene: TRBD1; abundance: few; CDR3aa: CASSPHQGADYEQYF; CDR3nt: TGTGCCAGCAGCCCACACCAGGGGGCGGACTACGAGCAGTACTTC
j_gene: TRBJ2-7; v_gene: TRBV7-2; d_gene: TRBD2; abundance: -; CDR3aa: CASSWTRIYEQYF; CDR3nt: TGTGCCAGCAGCTGGACTAGAATCTACGAGCAGTACTTC
j_gene: TRBJ1-2; v_gene: TRBV29-1; d_gene: -; abundance: many; CDR3aa: CSALDAYGYTF; CDR3nt: TGCAGCGCCCTGGACGCCTATGGCTACACCTTC
j_gene: TRBJ1-2; v_gene: TRBV24-1; d_gene: TRBD1; abundance: -; CDR3aa: CATRTGPGSGYTF; CDR3nt: TGTGCCACCAGGACAGGGCCCGGTTCAGGCTACACCTTC
j_gene: TRBJ2-1; v_gene: TRBV5-1; d_gene: TRBD2; abundance: -; CDR3aa: CASSWGIAGGYNEQFF; CDR3nt: TGCGCCAGCAGCTGGGGTATAGCGGGGGGATACAATGAGCAGTTCTTC
j_gene: TRBJ2-3; v_gene: TRBV5-1; d_gene: TRBD1; abundance: -; CDR3aa: CASSVGGTGLTDTQYF; CDR3nt: TGCGCCAGCAGCGTTGGGGGGACAGGGCTCACAGATACGCAGTATTTT
j_gene: TRBJ1-1; v_gene: TRBV7-9; d_gene: TRBD1; abundance: once; CDR3aa: CASSDRGGVGEAFF; CDR3nt: TGTGCCAGCAGCGACAGGGGGGGGGTAGGGGAAGCTTTCTTT
j_gene: TRBJ1-2; v_gene: TRBV4-3; d_gene: -; abundance: -; CDR3aa: CASSQDSAGAGYGYTF; CDR3nt: TGCGCCAGCAGCCAAGATTCGGCCGGGGCGGGGTATGGCTACACCTTC
j_gene: TRBJ2-1; v_gene: TRBV5-8; d_gene: -; abundance: -; CDR3aa: CASSYNQASGLEQFF; CDR3nt: TGTGCCAGCAGCTACAACCAAGCCTCGGGGCTTGAGCAGTTCTTC
j_gene: TRBJ2-2; v_gene: TRBV6-2/TRBV6-3; d_gene: -; abundance: few; CDR3aa: CASSYRAGTGELFF; CDR3nt: TGTGCCAGCAGTTACAGGGCGGGGACCGGGGAGCTGTTTTTT
j_gene: TRBJ2-2; v_gene: TRBV24-1; d_gene: TRBD1; abundance: once; CDR3aa: CATSEPTGANTGELFF; CDR3nt: TGTGCCACCAGTGAACCCACAGGGGCGAACACCGGGGAGCTGTTTTTT
j_gene: TRBJ2-5; v_gene: TRBV20-1; d_gene: -; abundance: -; CDR3aa: CSARPRGVWTQYF; CDR3nt: TGCAGTGCTAGACCTCGGGGCGTATGGACCCAGTACTTC
j_gene: TRBJ2-1; v_gene: TRBV6-6; d_gene: TRBD2; abundance: few; CDR3aa: CASSRSAGEGNEQFF; CDR3nt: TGTGCCAGCAGCCGCTCAGCGGGGGAAGGAAATGAGCAGTTCTTC
j_gene: TRBJ2-7; v_gene: TRBV24-1; d_gene: -; abundance: few; CDR3aa: CATSDNRGLSYEQYF; CDR3nt: TGTGCCACCAGTGACAACAGGGGACTATCCTACGAGCAGTACTTC
j_gene: TRBJ2-1; v_gene: TRBV7-9; d_gene: TRBD2; abundance: -; CDR3aa: CASSALGTSVSNEQFF; CDR3nt: TGTGCCAGCAGCGCCCTCGGGACTAGCGTTTCCAATGAGCAGTTCTTC
j_gene: TRBJ2-1; v_gene: TRBV2; d_gene: -; abundance: -; CDR3aa: CASSLTSRGNLNEQFF; CDR3nt: TGTGCCAGCAGTCTGACTAGTAGGGGCAACCTGAATGAGCAGTTCTTC
j_gene: TRBJ2-3; v_gene: TRBV7-9; d_gene: TRBD1; abundance: -; CDR3aa: CASSAGQGVTDTQYF; CDR3nt: TGTGCCAGCAGCGCGGGACAGGGGGTCACAGATACGCAGTATTTT
j_gene: TRBJ2-3; v_gene: TRBV28; d_gene: -; abundance: -; CDR3aa: CAGGIGGMTDTQYF; CDR3nt: TGTGCCGGGGGAATTGGGGGGATGACAGATACGCAGTATTTT
j_gene: TRBJ2-7; v_gene: TRBV5-6; d_gene: -; abundance: -; CDR3aa: CASSLSGEPPHEQYF; CDR3nt: TGTGCCAGCAGCTTGAGCGGAGAGCCTCCCCACGAGCAGTACTTC
j_gene: TRBJ1-6; v_gene: TRBV24-1; d_gene: -; abundance: -; CDR3aa: CATSDLRASPLHF; CDR3nt: TGTGCCACCAGTGATTTGAGGGCTTCACCCCTCCACTTT
j_gene: TRBJ2-7; v_gene: TRBV28; d_gene: -; abundance: -; CDR3aa: CASIGAGKIAEQYF; CDR3nt: TGTGCCAGCATCGGGGCAGGGAAAATCGCCGAGCAGTACTTC
j_gene: TRBJ2-3; v_gene: TRBV5-1; d_gene: -; abundance: -; CDR3aa: CASEPGQSLAVDTQYF; CDR3nt: TGCGCCAGCGAACCCGGCCAGTCTCTCGCAGTAGATACGCAGTATTTT